Listed below are T cell receptor beta chains from one sample, sequenced in a study of blood T cell repertoires in COVID-19. Using immunoSEQ multiplex PCR, the repertoire was profiled, and TCRdb retains in-frame clones only, with some absent. This sample carries about 59,000 clones, 91% of them seen once, and the ten largest clones take about 8.1%. Sequenced sample: peripheral blood. The source of these receptors is a human donor in a cohort sampled during active COVID-19. Both conserved end residues are part of each CDR3. A D gene is named only where the DNA matches it firmly. Clone size, where shown, is once, few, many, or a class for clones that have expanded.

j_gene | d_gene | v_gene | abundance | CDR3aa | CDR3nt
TRBJ1-2 | - | TRBV4-3 | once | CASSQVDSLGGYTF | TGCGCCAGCAGCCAAGTCGACAGTCTAGGTGGCTACACCTTC
TRBJ2-1 | TRBD2 | TRBV2 | - | CATPTPRLAGDLPPREQFF | TGTGCCACCCCGACCCCCCGACTAGCGGGAGACCTCCCCCCTCGGGAGCAGTTCTTC
TRBJ1-6 | - | TRBV11-2 | - | CASSFNPPSSYNSPLHF | TGTGCCAGCAGCTTCAATCCCCCGAGCTCCTATAATTCACCCCTCCACTTT
TRBJ2-3 | - | TRBV5-1 | - | CASSPTAGAPTTDTQYF | TGCGCCAGCAGCCCCACTGCTGGGGCACCTACGACAGATACGCAGTATTTT
TRBJ2-5 | - | TRBV18 | - | CASSPLGGESGVEQETQYF | TGTGCCAGCTCACCTTTAGGGGGGGAATCCGGAGTAGAACAAGAGACCCAGTACTTC
TRBJ2-2 | TRBD1 | TRBV23-1 | - | CASPRRGGPNTGELFF | TGCGCCAGCCCCCGTAGAGGGGGCCCTAACACCGGGGAGCTGTTTTTT
TRBJ2-1 | - | TRBV28 | - | CASSLYAGYNEQFF | TGTGCCAGCAGTTTATATGCAGGGTACAATGAGCAGTTCTTC
TRBJ2-3 | TRBD1 | TRBV5-1 | once | CASSTGTGLTDTQYF | TGCGCCAGCAGCACCGGGACAGGTCTTACAGATACGCAGTATTTT
TRBJ2-7 | - | TRBV20-1 | - | CSVSTSYEQYF | TGCAGTGTTTCGACATCCTACGAGCAGTACTTC
TRBJ2-5 | - | TRBV24-1 | once | CATSDSRGVETQYF | TGTGCCACCAGTGATTCCAGGGGAGTGGAGACCCAGTACTTC
TRBJ1-2 | TRBD1 | TRBV28 | - | CASTHPAGGNYGYTF | TGTGCCAGCACCCATCCGGCAGGGGGCAACTATGGCTACACCTTC
TRBJ2-7 | - | TRBV7-9 | - | CASRTTGSEQYF | TGTGCCAGCAGAACCACAGGGAGCGAGCAGTACTTC
TRBJ2-7 | TRBD2 | TRBV4-1 | - | CASSLQGGGSNYEQYF | TGCGCCAGCAGCCTCCAAGGCGGGGGATCGAACTACGAGCAGTACTTC
TRBJ1-5 | TRBD1 | TRBV28 | - | CASSFPAGGSQPQHF | TGTGCCAGCAGTTTTCCGGCAGGGGGTAGTCAGCCCCAGCATTTT
TRBJ2-3 | - | TRBV7-3 | - | CASSPKLSDTQYF | TGTGCCAGCAGCCCGAAACTGTCAGATACGCAGTATTTT
TRBJ1-1 | TRBD1 | TRBV7-6 | - | CASSTGQGASAFF | TGTGCCAGCAGCACCGGACAGGGGGCCTCGGCTTTCTTT
TRBJ2-1 | - | TRBV11-2 | - | CASSLANREQFF | TGTGCCAGCAGCTTAGCAAACAGGGAGCAGTTCTTC